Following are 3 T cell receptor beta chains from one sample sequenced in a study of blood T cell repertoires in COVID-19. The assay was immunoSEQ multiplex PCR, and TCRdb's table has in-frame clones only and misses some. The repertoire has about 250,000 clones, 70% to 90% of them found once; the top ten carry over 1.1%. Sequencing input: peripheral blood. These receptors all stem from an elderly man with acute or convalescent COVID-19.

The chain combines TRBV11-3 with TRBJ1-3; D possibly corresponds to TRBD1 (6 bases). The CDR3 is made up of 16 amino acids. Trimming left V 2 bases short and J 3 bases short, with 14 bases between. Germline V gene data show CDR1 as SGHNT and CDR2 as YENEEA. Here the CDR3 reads CASSLYGGAHGNTIYF. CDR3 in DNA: TGTGCCAGCAGCTTATATGGGGGCGCCCATGGAAACACCATATATTTT.

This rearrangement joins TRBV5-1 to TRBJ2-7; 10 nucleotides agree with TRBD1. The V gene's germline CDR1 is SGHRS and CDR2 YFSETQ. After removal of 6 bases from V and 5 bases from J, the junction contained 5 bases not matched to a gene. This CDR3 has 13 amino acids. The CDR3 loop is CASNRDRGNEQYF. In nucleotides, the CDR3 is TGCGCCAGCAACCGGGACAGGGGAAACGAGCAGTACTTC. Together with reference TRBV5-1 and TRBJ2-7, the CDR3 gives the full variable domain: KAGVTQTPRYLIKTRGQQVTLSCSPISGHRSVSWYQQTPGQGLQFLFEYFSETQRNKGNFPGRFSGRQFSNSRSEMNVSTLELGDSALYLCASNRDRGNEQYFGPGTRLTVT.

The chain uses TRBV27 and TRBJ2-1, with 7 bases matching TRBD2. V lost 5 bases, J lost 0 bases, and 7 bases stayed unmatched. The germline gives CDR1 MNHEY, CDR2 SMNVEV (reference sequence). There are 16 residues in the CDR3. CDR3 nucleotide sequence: TGTGCCAGCAGTACCAGACTAGCCAGCTCCTACAATGAGCAGTTCTTC. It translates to CASSTRLASSYNEQFF.